Listed below are T cell receptor beta chains from one sample, sequenced in a study of CD8+CD57+ T cells in acquired aplastic anemia. TCRdb processed the reads anew with MiXCR; each CDR3 protein has one entry. This sample has about 180,000 distinct CDR3 sequences, with 40% to 55% found just once. Material: sorted CD4+, CD8+, or CD8+CD57+ T cells (not recorded which) from PBMCs. Receptors originate from a human donor with aplastic anemia. CDR3s include the opening cysteine and the closing phenylalanine or tryptophan.

j_call: TRBJ2-1
v_call: TRBV7-2
cdr3_aa: CASSPPRGGGRGNEQFF

j_call: TRBJ2-2
v_call: TRBV25-1
cdr3_aa: CASSGLAGATTGELFF

j_call: TRBJ2-5
v_call: TRBV5-1
cdr3_aa: CASSPTGGVIQETQYF

j_call: TRBJ2-2
v_call: TRBV28
cdr3_aa: CASTPGTRDTGELFF

j_call: TRBJ2-7
v_call: TRBV5-1
cdr3_aa: CASSFGEAGGGEQYF

j_call: TRBJ1-2
v_call: TRBV24-1
cdr3_aa: CVTSDPPPGVGQTF

j_call: TRBJ2-5
v_call: TRBV11-2
cdr3_aa: CASSTVSLAGGAIGTQYF

j_call: TRBJ2-7
v_call: TRBV7-2
cdr3_aa: CASSGGQQEQYF

j_call: TRBJ1-4
v_call: TRBV4-1
cdr3_aa: CASSQGLANEKLFF

j_call: TRBJ2-3
v_call: TRBV6-1
cdr3_aa: CASSEAGGYRYF

j_call: TRBJ2-5
v_call: TRBV4-1
cdr3_aa: CASSQDGGRQETQYF

j_call: TRBJ1-1
v_call: TRBV10-3
cdr3_aa: CAISDGGGMNTEAFF

j_call: TRBJ1-6
v_call: TRBV15
cdr3_aa: CATSRGGSGGGSPLHF

j_call: TRBJ2-7
v_call: TRBV7-2
cdr3_aa: CASSLAPQGNEQYF

j_call: TRBJ2-3
v_call: TRBV11-1
cdr3_aa: CASSLVLAGTRWDTQYF

j_call: TRBJ2-7
v_call: TRBV15
cdr3_aa: CATGRGEGLEEQYF

j_call: TRBJ1-1
v_call: TRBV29-1
cdr3_aa: CSVTSLKGNEAFF